One and the same sample provided the 18 T cell receptor beta chains below, sequenced in a study of T-cell memory formation after mild COVID-19. Each CDR3 protein is one row after TCRdb ran MiXCR on the 5' RACE reads. The sample holds about 150,000 distinct CDR3 sequences; roughly 15% are singletons and the top ten take 13% to 15%. Sequencing was performed on PBMCs or a T cell subset sorted from them (not recorded which). These receptors were collected from an adult woman who had mild COVID-19 (a few samples of this study predate the infection). Cell type and time point are not known.

This clonotype turned up a few times. The gene calls are TRBV12-3 or TRBV12-4 and TRBJ2-2; D is undetermined. V was trimmed by 3 bases and J by 7 bases, leaving 12 bases between them. The CDR3 runs 14 residues. CDR3 protein: CASSLAGPGGELFF. In DNA, the CDR3 is TGTGCCAGCAGTTTGGCAGGTCCGGGCGGGGAGCTGTTTTTT.

The chain recombines TRBV12-3 or TRBV12-4 with TRBJ2-2; the match to TRBD1 covers 9 bases. CDR3 size: 15 residues. The J segment lost 3 bases and the V segment lost 4 bases, leaving 3 bases of the junction unmatched. The CDR3 coding sequence is TGTGCCAGCAGTTACAGGGACAGGGACACCGGGGAGCTGTTTTTT. Protein product: CASSYRDRDTGELFF.

This clonotype was detected a few times. The DNA of the CDR3 is TGTGCCAGCAGCTCCTACAGGGGAACGAACACCGGGGAGCTGTTTTTT. Encoded protein: CASSSYRGTNTGELFF. The chain carries TRBV7-3 and TRBJ2-2; 7 bases line up with TRBD1. CDR1 is SGHTA and CDR2 is FQGTGA in the germline V gene. The CDR3 loop spans 16 amino acids. Trimming cost V 4 bases and J 0 bases; bases outside gene matches: 5.

The chain is built from TRBV12-3 or TRBV12-4 and TRBJ1-2, with a weak D call TRBD1 (6 bases). V lost 6 bases and J lost 1, with 12 bases in between. CDR3 size: 14 residues. As DNA, the CDR3 is TGTGCCAGCAGAACCGACAGGCGTAACTATGGCTACACCTTC. This encodes CASRTDRRNYGYTF.

The J gene is TRBJ2-5, the V gene TRBV3-1; 8 bases fit TRBD2. The CDR3 contains 16 residues. The germline V gene has CDR1 LGHDT and CDR2 YNNKEL (reference sequence). Trimming at V came to 1 base and at J to 5 bases, leaving 9 bases not matched to a gene. The CDR3 loop reads CASSQAVGLAWETQYF. The CDR3, as DNA: TGTGCCAGCAGCCAAGCAGTTGGACTAGCCTGGGAGACCCAGTACTTC.

The chain is built from TRBV4-1 and TRBJ1-3; D is ambiguous. The CDR3 length is 14 residues. Germline CDR1 is MGHRA and CDR2 is YSYEKL. The V end lost 1 base, the J end lost 3 bases, and 7 bases lay between the germline ends. The DNA of the CDR3 is TGCGCCAGCAGCCAAGGTCCGAATGGAAACACCATATATTTT. This translates into CASSQGPNGNTIYF.

This clonotype showed up just a few times. CDR3 sequence reads: CSVETAVAFF. CDR3 sequence (DNA): TGCAGCGTTGAGACGGCAGTGGCTTTCTTT. The chain is built from TRBV29-1 and TRBJ1-1; no reliable D call. CDR3 size: 10 residues. Germline V lookup: CDR1 SQVTM, CDR2 ANQGSEA. V lost 3 bases to trimming and J lost 11 bases, with 10 bases between them.

The chain is built from TRBV20-1 and TRBJ2-4, with TRBD1 matching over 7 bases. In germline, CDR1 is DFQATT, CDR2 SNEGSKA (reference sequence). This CDR3 contains 15 residues. J gave up 0 bases and V 5 bases, and 7 bases lay outside the gene matches. CDR3 bases: TGCAGTGCTCCTGGGACAGCTGTAGCCAAAAACATTCAGTACTTC. Its protein product is CSAPGTAVAKNIQYF.

A note on this clonotype: A junction end diverges from the germline sequence, so it may reflect a read error. V is TRBV5-1 and J is TRBJ1-1; the D is unclear. Germline V gene sequence: CDR1 SGHRS, CDR2 YFSETQ. The CDR3 consists of 16 residues. CDR3 sequence (DNA): TGCGCCAGCAGCTTGAGGAGGGCGGGGATGAACACTGAAGCTTTATTT. This sequence encodes CASSLRRAGMNTEALF.

J is TRBJ2-2 and V is TRBV4-3; no reliable D call. The V and J ends lost 3 bases and 0 bases respectively, with 8 bases between them. The CDR3 is 15 residues long. The germline V gene has CDR1 LGHNA and CDR2 YSLEER. The CDR3 spells CASSHQTTNTGELFF. In DNA form, the CDR3 reads TGCGCCAGCAGCCATCAGACAACGAACACCGGGGAGCTGTTTTTT.

Only a few counts were recorded for this clonotype. The chain is built from TRBV12-3 or TRBV12-4 and TRBJ2-7, with TRBD2 identical over 13 bases. This CDR3 has 17 amino acids. With V trimmed by 5 bases and J by 0 bases, 7 bases remained unmatched. CDR3 nucleotide sequence: TGTGCCAGCAGTCCCGGGACTAGCGGGGTAAGCTCCTACGAGCAGTACTTC. It specifies CASSPGTSGVSSYEQYF.

This clonotype came up a few times. The J gene is TRBJ2-7, the V gene TRBV27, with 9 bases fitting TRBD2. CDR1 is MNHEY, CDR2 SMNVEV, per germline (reference sequence). The CDR3 contains 14 residues. The J segment lost 6 bases and the V segment lost 2 bases, leaving 5 bases of the junction unmatched. As DNA, the CDR3 is TGTGCCAGCAGTTTACTTAGCGGGAGCCTCGAGCAGTACTTC. Protein product: CASSLLSGSLEQYF.

In this sample, this clonotype turned up a few times. The chain combines TRBV30 with TRBJ1-1; D is undetermined. The germline CDR1 and CDR2 sequences are GTSNPN and SVGIG (reference sequence). V was cut by 4 bases and J by 4 bases, with 16 bases left in between. The CDR3 extends over 14 amino acids. CDR3 bases: TGTGCCTGGACGGGGAGAGGGATGGTCACTGAAGCTTTCTTT. It codes for CAWTGRGMVTEAFF.

This chain uses TRBV24-1 with TRBJ2-7; D may be TRBD1 or TRBD2 (5 bases each). V shed 4 bases and J shed 4 bases, with 19 bases lying between them. The CDR3 has 16 amino acids. The germline V gene encodes CDR1 KGHDR and CDR2 SFDVKD. CDR3: CATSDATGTGRYEQYF. The DNA of the CDR3 is TGTGCCACCAGTGACGCAACCGGGACGGGCCGATACGAGCAGTACTTC.

The V and J genes are TRBV12-3 or TRBV12-4 and TRBJ1-1, with 9 bases fitting TRBD1. The CDR3 is 15 residues long. The V and J ends lost 6 bases and 2 bases, in that order; junction bases with no gene match: 7. The CDR3 DNA reads as TGTGCCAGCAGAACGGGACAGGGACGAAACACTGAAGCTTTCTTT. It is translated as CASRTGQGRNTEAFF.

V usage is TRBV4-2 and J usage is TRBJ2-7, with a weak D call TRBD2 (5 bases). V lost 0 bases, J lost 3 bases, and 12 bases lay in between. Germline loops: CDR1 LGHNA, CDR2 YNFKEQ. The CDR3 runs 15 residues. The CDR3 DNA follows: TGTGCCAGCAGCCAAGAGGGTCTCGGGGTCTACGAGCAGTACTTC. Protein product: CASSQEGLGVYEQYF.

This clonotype showed up just a few times. The rearrangement joins TRBV6-5 to TRBJ2-2; TRBD2 matches 15 bases. The germline CDR1 and CDR2 sequences are MNHEY and SVGAGI. J lost 4 bases, V lost 7 bases, and 16 bases had no gene match. The CDR3 is 20 amino acids. CDR3 amino acids: CASILMTAGLAGGSTGELFF. The CDR3 nucleotides are TGTGCCAGCATACTTATGACGGCGGGACTAGCGGGAGGAAGCACCGGGGAGCTGTTTTTT.

The chain carries TRBV7-9 and TRBJ2-5, with D unclear. Per germline, CDR1 SEHNR and CDR2 FQNEAQ (reference sequence). There are 13 residues in the CDR3. V lost 4 bases and J lost 7, with 13 bases in between. The CDR3 region has the DNA TGTGCCAGCAGCTCTGACCCGACGGGGACCCAGTACTTC. Translation: CASSSDPTGTQYF.